This T cell receptor (beta chain) came from a study of PD-1 blockade in classical Hodgkin lymphoma. Study-wide context: With a 2-week interval, patients received intravenous nivolumab at 3 mg/kg.

The CDR3 covers 15 residues. V lost 4 bases to trimming and J lost 1 base, with 14 bases between them. Germline values: CDR1 SGHRS, CDR2 YFSETQ. Note on this clone: Its cognate antigen is unknown.

In every patient, relapse followed autologous stem cell transplantation, while exposure to brentuximab vedotin differed. Assay: immunoSEQ multiplex PCR; the TCRdb copy retains only in-frame clones and omits some. This sample has 11,000 to 15,000 clones, with 83% found just once. Findings and caveats of the study: Still unresolved is the cause of the repertoire differences, which may be disease activity or prior therapy. Patients with a complete response exhibited baseline diversity comparable to newly diagnosed patients. Only CD4+ TCR diversity, not CD8+, had risen significantly by C4D1.

Sequenced here: peripheral blood mononuclear cells (PBMCs), sampled at baseline. The TCR originated in a human donor with classical Hodgkin lymphoma. V and J are TRBV5-1 and TRBJ2-5; weak D call: TRBD1 (6 bases). The CDR3 here is CASSVPGQIQETQYF. CDR3 nucleotide sequence: TGCGCCAGCAGCGTTCCCGGACAGATCCAAGAGACCCAGTACTTC.